This TCR beta chain appears in the sequencing data of a study of blood T cell repertoires in COVID-19. This table comes from immunoSEQ multiplex PCR, and its TCRdb copy is limited to in-frame clones, with some not included. This sample has roughly 350,000 clones, with 85% found just once. This CDR3 spans 14 amino acids. CDR1 is SEHNR, CDR2 FQNEAQ, per germline (reference sequence). The V end was cut by 3 bases, the J end by 2 bases, with 10 bases between. Sequencing was carried out using peripheral blood. The J gene is TRBJ2-5, the V gene TRBV7-9; TRBD1 is a possible D gene (5 bases). The clonotype was recovered from a young woman with acute or convalescent COVID-19. Here the CDR3 reads CASSLAGQQETQYF. The DNA for the CDR3 is TGTGCCAGCAGCTTGGCAGGGCAACAAGAGACCCAGTACTTC.